This T cell receptor beta chain was recovered during a study of cytomegalovirus exposure and HLA in healthy donors (dated by TCRdb to 2015 to 2018). Describing the broader study: An earlier analysis of some 550 of the donors reported about 290 Gb of sequence data and some 120 million unique TCR beta sequences from some 180 million T cells. All discovery cohort repertoires had been generated on a single sequencing platform. Rather than using new phenotypic data, the later analysis identified candidate immune exposures from TCR beta sequences and from how often those sequences occurred across donors. Alongside the repertoire data, information on donor age, sex, ethnicity and CMV serostatus was compiled. Using immunosequencing, the study profiled T cell repertoires from about 650 subjects and related those repertoires to cytomegalovirus serostatus. To study patterns of TCR occurrence, a later analysis re-analyzed previously published TCR beta repertoires from around 660 donors and added high-resolution HLA genotyping. Roughly five DR-DQ haplotypes were handled as single units for association and clustering, since linkage in the cohort was strong. A separate validation cohort of 100 to 150 different subjects was used in addition to the roughly 620-subject first cohort. To decide whether each TCR beta V gene segment behaved as functional or pseudogenic, an earlier analysis of nearly 600 of the donors relied on high-throughput TCR beta sequencing. The number of typed donors differed by locus: about 620-630 for A, B, C, DRB1 and DQB1; 500 to 550 for DQA1; over 600 for DPA1; and some 450 for DPB1. HLA typing covered class I and class II loci at four-digit resolution. Genome-wide SNP genotypes for about 60% of the 666 donors were used in a later genetic analysis, which treated that subset as a discovery cohort. Of the 350 to 450 genotyped donors, approximately 80% fell in the genetic ancestry cluster associated with self-reported Caucasian donors. An early release covering around 630 HLA-typed donors comprised approximately 290 gigabases of sequencing data and around 80 million unique TCR sequences. Among roughly 400 genotyped donors of the cohort, an average of about 240,000 unique TCR beta nucleotide sequences was sequenced per donor, of which about 19% were non-productive. High-throughput TCR immunosequencing, statistical association of individual TCRs with disease status, and machine learning were combined to predict cytomegalovirus infection status. The study was designed to test whether signatures of past pathogen exposure could be identified by cataloging public T cell receptors.

Trimming takes 5 bases from V and 5 bases from J, and the germline ends sit 9 bases apart. From the cysteine up to the phenylalanine, the CDR3 has a length of 12 residues. Only the CDR3 part of the read is kept: 36 bases, read in frame from the first base. According to the germline V gene (reference sequence), CDR1 reads MNHNY and CDR2 reads SVGAGI. The library was obtained by the immunoSEQ multiplex PCR assay. A mixture of 60 forward primers for TCR Vbeta segments and 13 reverse primers for TCR Jbeta segments was used in the multiplex PCR. The CDR3 region of rearranged TCR beta genes was amplified from genomic DNA with a multiplex PCR assay. The amplified TCR beta libraries were sequenced on the Illumina HiSeq System as 87-base-pair reads. As for the original processing: In a later analysis, some 80 million unique TCR beta chains were counted across the approximately 670 repertoires, and about 9.9 million of these chains were shared by at least two donors. Raw reads were error-corrected and collapsed into unique sequences with a nearest-neighbor algorithm that merged closely related sequences to remove PCR and sequencing errors. Alignment of CDR3 sequences to IMGT reference sequences was used to assign V, D and J gene segments. For a sequence to be retained, a match of at least six nucleotides to both a V gene segment and a J gene segment was required. A rearrangement was called productive if the CDR3 had no stop codons and remained in frame with V and J, and every other rearrangement was called non-productive. Following IMGT convention, CDR3 was defined as the stretch from the second conserved V-encoded cysteine to the conserved J-encoded phenylalanine. Sequences without an unambiguous match to a single V gene segment were excluded from the earlier analysis of approximately 560 of the donors. An earlier analysis of almost 600 of the donors classified V segments as functional when productive rearrangements were above 56.7% and as segregating when the standard deviation between donors was above 5%. A statistical classification framework was built to diagnose cytomegalovirus status from the catalog of TCR beta chain sequences. In a later analysis, TCR nucleotide sequences were compared against IMGT/GENE-DB human TR gene sequences so that V and J genes could be assigned. A later analysis assigned CDR3 sequences and most-parsimonious VDJ recombination scenarios with the TCRdist pipeline. In a later analysis, each TCR beta chain was defined by its CDR3 amino acid sequence together with its V-gene family, and reads lacking a unique V-gene family were excluded. As a way to deal with suspected cross-contamination and a sequencing artifact, a later analysis dropped 640 or so nucleotide sequences that were highly shared and had low generation probability. For each public chain, a later analysis derived a clonal expansion index from normalized ranks of inferred template counts within each repertoire. Generation probabilities in a later analysis came from a VDJ recombination model fitted to out-of-frame rearrangements, and those results were checked against IGoR. Hypergeometric tests were used in a later analysis to score TCR-TCR, TCR-HLA and TCR-CMV co-occurrence, with a repertoire-size bias correction applied to the TCR pairs. A later analysis estimated false discovery rates by permuting HLA or CMV assignments 20 times. A later analysis grouped co-occurring TCRs with DBSCAN, adding TCRdist sequence similarity when clustering within HLA-allele-positive subsets. Co-occurrence clustering excluded repertoires with fewer than 30,000 or more than 120,000 public chains, plus five with anomalous nucleotide sharing. The clones in this table, taken by TCRdb from immuneACCESS, are in-frame only. Not every clone is retained; where verified, under half of the shortfall comes from an unresolved V gene, and the cause of the rest is unknown. The V and J calls and the clone size are those of that table, but D and trimming were determined from the DNA. The table for this sample lists about 150,000 clones; around 82% of them were counted only once. The ten largest clones capture under 8% of the sample.

A note on this clone: What this receptor recognizes is not known. There are no base qualities to consult, and no much larger clone falls within one base.

Results the study describes overall, beyond this receptor: A total of about 180 TCR beta chains were listed by the study as associated with cytomegalovirus. A later analysis found that most CMV-associated TCR beta chains appeared HLA-restricted, with HLA associations seemingly driven largely by CMV exposure. In a later analysis, TCR association rates were found to vary across HLA loci, with the most associated TCRs seen for DRB1 alleles and the fewest for HLA-C alleles. CMV serostatus was the only immune exposure information available for the cohort. According to the authors, the approach could potentially be generalized to other disease states and immunological phenotypes. The earlier analysis of approximately 560 of the donors excluded about 16 rarely observed V segments, including chromosome 9 orphons, because counts were too low. In a later genetic analysis, a missense DCLRE1C variant was associated with V-gene and J-gene trimming of TCR beta chains, and the association was replicated in an independent cohort. Because some donors lacked HLA typing at each locus, the association tests relied only on the typed subset. Some IMGT-functional V segments, including TRBV6-2 and TRBV6-3, could not be told apart with the 87-base-pair reads, so those segments were excluded. According to a later analysis, parvovirus B19, influenza, CMV and Epstein-Barr virus appeared linked to several top co-occurrence clusters. In an earlier analysis of 587 of the donors, most TCR beta V segments appeared in productive rearrangements about 90% or about 30% of the time, broadly matching IMGT annotations. A group of highly shared sequence variants was considered likely to be a technical artifact of the sequencing pipeline. A further reported finding was that TCR beta sequences accurately predicted the HLA-A and HLA-B alleles for most subjects in the first cohort. Compared with the approximately 700-donor mean, donors in an Asian-associated ancestry cluster had fewer N-insertions in productive TCRs, according to a later genetic analysis. In this cohort, only TCR beta chains were sequenced, and detectable features were limited by the absence of alpha or paired-chain data. When HLA alleles, especially DR and DQ, strongly co-occurred, attributing TCR associations to individual alleles was difficult. While some public TCRs were present in many individuals, most TCR sequences turned up only very rarely across donors. In a later analysis, HLA-associated TCR beta chains showed more clonal expansion and lower generation probabilities than non-associated chains that were equally common. Correlated functional status among segregating V segments might be attributable to linkage disequilibrium, but an unknown experimental factor could not be ruled out. In vitro tests confirmed that a few of the cytomegalovirus-associated TCR beta chains recognize cytomegalovirus antigens. In a later analysis, around 17,000 TCR beta sequences were associated with specific HLA alleles at a false discovery rate of 0.05. Presence/absence analyses assumed roughly uniform sequencing depth across donors, an assumption that may not hold. The classifier was reported to diagnose cytomegalovirus status with high specificity and sensitivity in both the original cohort and the validation cohort.

The cohort consisted of 600 to 700 healthy bone marrow donors. All cohort members were sampled while nominally healthy, although unrecorded immune exposures were likely present. The donor tested CMV seropositive, placing the donor among the roughly 270 seropositive members of the cohort. A peripheral blood sample was collected from each donor, and TCR beta sequencing was performed on peripheral blood mononuclear cells. Genomic DNA extraction from the blood cell samples was performed with the Qiagen DNeasy Blood Extraction Kit. The sequencing input was PBMCs. This TCR was sampled from a woman aged 45-60 years in good health and CMV-seropositive. The rearranged segments are TRBV6-6 and TRBJ1-1; a confident D gene designation cannot be given. The nucleotide sequence reads as follows: TGTGCCAGCAGTCAGCCCGGGACTGAAGCTTTCTTT. Its translation reads: CASSQPGTEAFF.